This T cell receptor (beta chain) was documented in a study of blood T cell repertoires in COVID-19. Study in general: Researchers got acute and convalescent COVID-19 samples from the United States, Italy and Spain.

Original data processing: Using reference gene primer amplification, nucleated cell counts were estimated. Sequencing was performed with immunoSEQ multiplex PCR; in TCRdb, only in-frame clones are kept and a portion is missing. V, J and clone size reflect that table, while D and trimming were determined from the DNA. The sample includes under 95,000 clones, around nine tenths of them seen just once. Trimming took off 3 bases at V and 6 bases at J, with 10 bases between the two ends. The CDR3 sequence is 12 residues long. CDR1 and CDR2 from the germline V gene are SGHRS and YFSETQ. Sequencing was carried out using peripheral blood. The sequence was obtained from an elderly woman with acute or convalescent COVID-19. The rearrangement uses TRBV5-1 and TRBJ2-7, with D perhaps matching TRBD1 (5 bases). The CDR3, as DNA: TGCGCCAGCAGCTCACAGGCCGGCGAGCAGTACTTC. This encodes CASSSQAGEQYF.